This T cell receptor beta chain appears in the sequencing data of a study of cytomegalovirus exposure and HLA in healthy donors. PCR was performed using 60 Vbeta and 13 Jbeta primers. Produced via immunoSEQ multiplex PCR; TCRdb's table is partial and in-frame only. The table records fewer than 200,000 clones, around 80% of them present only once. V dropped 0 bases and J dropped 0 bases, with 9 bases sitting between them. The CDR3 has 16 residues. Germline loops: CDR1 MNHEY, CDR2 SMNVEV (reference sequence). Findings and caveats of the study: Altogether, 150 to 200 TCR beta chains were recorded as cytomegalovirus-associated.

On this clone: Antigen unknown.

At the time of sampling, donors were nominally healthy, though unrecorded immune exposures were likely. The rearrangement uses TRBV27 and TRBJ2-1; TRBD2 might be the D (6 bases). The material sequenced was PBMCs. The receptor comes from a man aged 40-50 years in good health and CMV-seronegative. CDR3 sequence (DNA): TGTGCCAGCAGTTTATCGGCGGGGAGCTCCTACAATGAGCAGTTCTTC. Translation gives CASSLSAGSSYNEQFF.